The 27 T cell receptor beta chains below come from one sample, sequenced in a study of control samples from healthy donors and cancer patients (TCRdb year 2020). The library came from the immunoSEQ multiplex PCR assay. TCRdb's version of the immuneACCESS table is confined to in-frame rearrangements and falls short of the full clone set. An unresolved V gene accounts for under half of the shortfall where checked; the remainder is of unknown origin. This sample gives around 41,000 clones in total; 94% of them show up just once. The leading ten clones occupy under 30% of the sample. Input material: blood. These receptors all come from a man in his 60s in good health.

The chain links TRBV19 to TRBJ1-2; no definite D call. With 3 bases removed from V and 3 bases from J, the gap between germline ends came to 11 bases. Germline V CDR1 and CDR2: LNHDA, SQIVND (reference sequence). The CDR3 is 14 residues long. The CDR3 nucleotides read TGTGCCAGTAGTATGAGGCCCCAGGACTATGGCTACACCTTC. It encodes CASSMRPQDYGYTF.

The V gene is TRBV9, the J gene TRBJ2-3; D remains ambiguous. Trimming stripped 0 bases from V and 5 bases from J, with 7 bases between. Germline-derived CDR1 and CDR2 are SGDLS and YYNGEE. The CDR3 has 13 residues. The CDR3 is CASSVVLRDTQYF. The CDR3 region has the DNA TGTGCCAGCAGCGTAGTCCTGCGAGATACGCAGTATTTT.

The chain uses TRBV25-1 and TRBJ2-5; D call uncertain. CDR1 MGHDK and CDR2 SYGVNS come from the germline V gene. The length of the CDR3 is 12 residues. V was pared by 2 bases and J by 9 bases, with 10 bases between. This CDR3 is CASSEPYLPQYF. The CDR3 nucleotides read TGTGCCAGCAGTGAACCATACCTCCCCCAGTACTTC.

This clone has only one observation. The chain joins TRBV11-3 to TRBJ2-1, with 11 bases that match TRBD2. CDR1 is SGHNT and CDR2 is YENEEA in the germline V gene. The CDR3 is 15 residues long. The ends lost 3 bases at V and 7 bases at J; junction bases unmatched: 5. CDR3 nucleotide sequence: TGTGCCAGCAGCTTTATAGCGGGAGGGTGGAATGAGCAGTTCTTC. It specifies CASSFIAGGWNEQFF.

The chain combines TRBV9 with TRBJ2-2; D uncertain. The CDR3 spans 14 residues. The V end lost 3 bases, the J end lost 0 bases, and 6 bases lay between the germline ends. In germline, CDR1 is SGDLS, CDR2 YYNGEE. CDR3 sequence reads: CASSDSPNTGELFF. The CDR3 nucleotides are TGTGCCAGCAGCGACTCCCCGAACACCGGGGAGCTGTTTTTT.

The rearrangement joins TRBV11-3 to TRBJ2-1; 8 nucleotides match TRBD2. V lost 5 bases, J lost 7 bases, and 7 bases stayed unmatched. Germline-derived CDR1 and CDR2 are SGHNT and YENEEA. This CDR3 spans 14 amino acids. CDR3 amino acids: CASSTGTSGNEQFF. The CDR3 nucleotides read TGTGCCAGCAGCACCGGGACTAGTGGGAATGAGCAGTTCTTC. The whole variable domain, filled in from reference TRBV11-3 and TRBJ2-1, reads EAGVVQSPRYKIIEKKQPVAFWCNPISGHNTLYWYLQNLGQGPELLIRYENEEAVDDSQLPKDRFSAERLKGVDSTLKIQPAELGDSAVYLCASSTGTSGNEQFFGPGTRLTVL.

This sequence joins TRBV19 and TRBJ1-4; the match to TRBD1 covers 7 bases. The CDR3 runs 15 residues. V lost 5 bases and J lost 5; bases outside the gene matches: 8. The germline gives CDR1 LNHDA, CDR2 SQIVND (reference sequence). CDR3 residues: CASSPRDRGNEKLFF. The CDR3 nucleotides read TGTGCCAGTAGTCCTCGGGACAGAGGAAATGAAAAACTGTTTTTT.

The chain has TRBV27 and TRBJ1-5; D is perhaps TRBD1 (6 bases). Germline lookup yields CDR1 MNHEY and CDR2 SMNVEV (reference sequence). This CDR3 has 14 amino acids. V dropped 10 bases and J dropped 5 bases, with 18 bases sitting between them. Here the CDR3 DNA reads TGTGCCACTTCCCCCTGGCAGGGGCATCAGCCCCAGCATTTT. It specifies CATSPWQGHQPQHF.

The chain employs TRBV6-1 and TRBJ1-2; no reliable D call. Trimming left V 2 bases short and J 3 bases short, with 4 bases between. CDR3 size: 12 residues. Germline V gene lookup returns CDR1 MNHNS and CDR2 SASEGT. The CDR3 DNA reads as TGTGCCAGCAGTGAAACCGACTATGGCTACACCTTC. Protein sequence: CASSETDYGYTF.

The J gene is TRBJ2-7, the V gene TRBV24-1, with TRBD1 matching 7 bases. Looked up from germline, CDR1 is KGHDR and CDR2 is SFDVKD. The CDR3 spans 13 residues. V shed 5 bases, J shed 3 bases, and the junction held 3 bases outside the gene matches. Here the CDR3 DNA reads TGTGCCACCAGTGCAGGGGGATTCTACGAGCAGTACTTC. Translating gives CATSAGGFYEQYF.

The chain has TRBV21-1 and TRBJ2-7; the table's D gene call, TRBD1, was not cross checked with the DNA. TRBV21-1 is an annotated pseudogene. This CDR3 contains 15 residues. The CDR3 DNA is TGTGCCAGCAGCAAACCCGTTTGGGGCGCCTACGAGCAGTACTTC. Encoded protein: CASSKPVWGAYEQYF.

This clone came up once. V is TRBV9 and J is TRBJ2-1; the match to TRBD2 covers 13 bases. The CDR3 is 15 amino acids. The germline V gene has CDR1 SGDLS and CDR2 YYNGEE. V lost 3 bases and J lost 10; bases outside the gene matches: 7. The DNA for the CDR3 is TGTGCCAGCAGCGCGAGGGGACTAGCGGGGCCCGAGCAGTTCTTC. Its translation: CASSARGLAGPEQFF. Variable domain in full (rest from reference TRBV9 and TRBJ2-1): DSGVTQTPKHLITATGQRVTLRCSPRSGDLSVYWYQQSLDQGLQFLIQYYNGEERAKGNILERFSAQQFPDLHSELNLSSLELGDSALYFCASSARGLAGPEQFFGPGTRLTVL.

The chain recombines TRBV3-1 (or the pseudogene TRBV3-2) with TRBJ2-5, with D possibly matching TRBD1 (5 bases). CDR1 and CDR2 (germline): LGHDT, YNNKEL (reference sequence). The CDR3 has 15 amino acids. V lost 1 base, J lost 2 bases, and 11 bases lay in between. The chain's CDR3 is CASSQAIRAQETQYF. The CDR3 DNA follows: TGTGCCAGCAGCCAAGCGATCAGGGCTCAAGAGACCCAGTACTTC.

The chain links TRBV6-5 to TRBJ2-5; tentatively, D is TRBD2 (6 bases). The CDR3 contains 14 residues. Germline loops: CDR1 MNHEY, CDR2 SVGAGI. Trimming took 10 bases from V and 6 from J, leaving 21 bases between them. CDR3 nucleotides: TGTGCCACCAGGACCGGTGGGGGGAGAAAGACCCAGTACTTC. It translates to CATRTGGGRKTQYF.

The chain joins TRBV2 to TRBJ1-2; D is possibly TRBD1 (6 bases). The germline V gene has CDR1 SNHLY and CDR2 FYNNEI. The V gene lost 5 bases and the J gene lost 3 bases, with 13 bases spanning the gap. CDR3 size: 14 residues. The CDR3 nucleotides read TGTGCCAGCAGTCTTCGGGAGGGGGACTATGGCTACACCTTC. This sequence encodes CASSLREGDYGYTF.

V and J are TRBV14 and TRBJ1-2; D remains unclear. V lost 4 bases and J 5 bases, leaving 14 bases between the germline ends. This CDR3 spans 14 amino acids. Germline V gene data show CDR1 as SGHDN and CDR2 as FVKESK. DNA of the CDR3: TGTGCCAGCAGCCCCAATATGGCCGGGTATGGCTACACCTTC. It specifies CASSPNMAGYGYTF.

The DNA of the CDR3 is TGTGCCAGCAGTTTACGTCCCGGGGGGAATCAGCCCCAGCATTTT. Translated, it gives CASSLRPGGNQPQHF. The chain employs TRBV28 and TRBJ1-5; weak D call: TRBD1 (5 bases). From germline, CDR1 is MDHEN and CDR2 SYDVKM. CDR3 length equals 15 residues. V shed 2 bases and J shed 4 bases, with 12 bases lying between them. Using reference TRBV28 and TRBJ1-5 for the parts outside the CDR3, the full variable domain is DVKVTQSSRYLVKRTGEKVFLECVQDMDHENMFWYRQDPGLGLRLIYFSYDVKMKEKGDIPEGYSVSREKKERFSLILESASTNQTSMYLCASSLRPGGNQPQHFGDGTRLSIL.

The chain links TRBV28 to TRBJ2-5; D gene ambiguous. V lost 6 bases, J lost 2 bases, and 10 bases lay in between. The CDR3 runs 13 residues. The germline V gene encodes CDR1 MDHEN and CDR2 SYDVKM. Here the CDR3 reads CASRESGQETQYF. The CDR3 region has the DNA TGTGCCAGCAGAGAATCCGGACAAGAGACCCAGTACTTC.

This sequence joins TRBV5-4 and TRBJ2-2, with 11 bases identical to TRBD2. Germline V gives CDR1 SGHNT, CDR2 YYREEE (reference sequence). The CDR3 spans 18 residues. With V trimmed by 0 bases and J by 4 bases, 8 bases remained unmatched. CDR3 DNA sequence: TGTGCCAGCAGCTTGGGTTTAGCGGGAGGGCCCGGCACCGGGGAGCTGTTTTTT. Translating gives CASSLGLAGGPGTGELFF.

The J gene is TRBJ1-1, the V gene TRBV19, with a weak D call TRBD1 (5 bases). V gave up 5 bases and J gave up 0 bases, with 7 bases separating them. Per the germline V gene, CDR1 is LNHDA and CDR2 is SQIVND (reference sequence). CDR3 size: 13 residues. The CDR3 DNA reads as TGTGCCAGTAGTGCACAGGTGAACACTGAAGCTTTCTTT. Translated: CASSAQVNTEAFF. Supplemented by reference TRBV19 and TRBJ1-1, the full variable domain reads DGGITQSPKYLFRKEGQNVTLSCEQNLNHDAMYWYRQDPGQGLRLIYYSQIVNDFQKGDIAEGYSVSREKKESFPLTVTSAQKNPTAFYLCASSAQVNTEAFFGQGTRLTVV.

The J gene is TRBJ2-7, the V gene TRBV7-9; the D is unclear. The CDR3 has 16 residues. The germline V and J ends were trimmed by 1 base and 0 bases, with 13 bases remaining between them. Germline CDR1 reads SEHNR; CDR2 reads FQNEAQ (reference sequence). For the CDR3, the DNA is TGTGCCAGCAGCTTAGAGACCCTGGGCAGCTCCTACGAGCAGTACTTC. This sequence encodes CASSLETLGSSYEQYF. Supplemented by reference TRBV7-9 and TRBJ2-7, the full variable domain reads DTGVSQNPRHKITKRGQNVTFRCDPISEHNRLYWYRQTLGQGPEFLTYFQNEAQLEKSRLLSDRFSAERPKGSFSTLEIQRTEQGDSAMYLCASSLETLGSSYEQYFGPGTRLTVT.

The chain employs TRBV9 and TRBJ1-1; D is possibly TRBD1 (6 bases). From germline, CDR1 is SGDLS and CDR2 YYNGEE. This CDR3 is built from 15 residues. V lost 3 bases and J lost 1, with 13 bases in between. In DNA form, the CDR3 reads TGTGCCAGCAGCGCCGCCGGGACACCGAACACTGAAGCTTTCTTT. Its protein product is CASSAAGTPNTEAFF.

This chain links TRBV7-9 with TRBJ1-5; weak D call: TRBD1 (6 bases). Trimming removed 2 bases from V and 4 bases from J, with 15 bases in between. The CDR3 has 16 residues. Looked up from germline, CDR1 is SEHNR and CDR2 is FQNEAQ (reference sequence). CDR3 DNA sequence: TGTGCCAGCAGCTTAATGGGACAAGGGAATAATCAGCCCCAGCATTTT. The encoded protein is CASSLMGQGNNQPQHF.

The chain links TRBV6-5 to TRBJ2-2; D assignment may be TRBD1 or TRBD2 (6 bases each). The V gene's germline CDR1 is MNHEY and CDR2 SVGAGI. Trimming left V 1 base short and J 5 bases short, with 14 bases between. The CDR3 totals 16 residues. The CDR3 DNA sequence: TGTGCCAGCAGTTACTGGAGGGGGGTAGGAACCGGGGAGCTGTTTTTT. Translated, it gives CASSYWRGVGTGELFF.

The chain recombines TRBV2 with TRBJ1-5, with no clear D. This CDR3 has 13 amino acids. CDR1 is SNHLY, CDR2 FYNNEI, per germline. The ends were cut back, 3 bases at V and 4 bases at J, with 7 bases in the middle. CDR3 nucleotides: TGTGCCAGCAGTGACCGTACTAATCAGCCCCAGCATTTT. Protein: CASSDRTNQPQHF.

The J gene is TRBJ1-1, the V gene TRBV7-9, with 8 bases identical to TRBD1. Per the germline V gene, CDR1 is SEHNR and CDR2 is FQNEAQ (reference sequence). V dropped 5 bases and J dropped 3; count of bases not matched to a gene: 5. The CDR3 is 14 residues long. The CDR3 region is CASSENRGDTEAFF. In nucleotides, the CDR3 is TGTGCCAGCAGCGAGAACAGGGGGGACACTGAAGCTTTCTTT.

This chain joins TRBV11-2 and TRBJ2-7; D is unresolved. Looked up from germline, CDR1 is SGHAT and CDR2 is FQNNGV. The CDR3 length is 13 residues. V was trimmed by 4 bases and J by 4 bases, leaving 11 bases between them. CDR3 bases: TGTGCCAGCAGCTCCAGGTCCTATTACGAGCAGTACTTC. Translated, it gives CASSSRSYYEQYF. The full variable domain, completed using reference TRBV11-2 and TRBJ2-7, is EAGVAQSPRYKIIEKRQSVAFWCNPISGHATLYWYQQILGQGPKLLIQFQNNGVVDDSQLPKDRFSAERLKGVDSTLKIQPAKLEDSAVYLCASSSRSYYEQYFGPGTRLTVT.